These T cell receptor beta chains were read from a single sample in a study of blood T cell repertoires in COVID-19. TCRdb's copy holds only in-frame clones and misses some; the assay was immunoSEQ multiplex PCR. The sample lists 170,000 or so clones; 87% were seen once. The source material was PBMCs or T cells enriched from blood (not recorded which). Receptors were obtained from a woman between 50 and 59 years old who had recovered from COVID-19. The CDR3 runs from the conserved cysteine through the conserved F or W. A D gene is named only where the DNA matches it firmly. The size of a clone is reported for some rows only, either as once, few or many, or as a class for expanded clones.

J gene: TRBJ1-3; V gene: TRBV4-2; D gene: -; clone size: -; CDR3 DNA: TGTGCCAGCAGCCAAGATCGGACTCTCTCTGGAAACACCATATATTTT; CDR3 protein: CASSQDRTLSGNTIYF
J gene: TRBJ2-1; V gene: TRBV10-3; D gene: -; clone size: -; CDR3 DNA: TGTGCCATCACTGCGGTTTCTTCAATCAATGAGCAGTTCTTC; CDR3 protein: CAITAVSSINEQFF
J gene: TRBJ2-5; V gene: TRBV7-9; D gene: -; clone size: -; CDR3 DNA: TGTGCCAGCAGCTTATTCGGGCAAGAGACCCAGTACTTC; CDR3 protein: CASSLFGQETQYF
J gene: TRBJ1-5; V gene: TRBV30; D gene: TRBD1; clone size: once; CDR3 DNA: TGTGCCTGGGCCACAGGGGGCGGTCAGCCCCAGCATTTT; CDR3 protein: CAWATGGGQPQHF
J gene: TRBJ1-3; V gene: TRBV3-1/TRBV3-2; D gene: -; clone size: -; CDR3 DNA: TGTGCCAGCAGCCGGCCCGGGACAACTGGAAACACCATATATTTT; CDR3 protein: CASSRPGTTGNTIYF
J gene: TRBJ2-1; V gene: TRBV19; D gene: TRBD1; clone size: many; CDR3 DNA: TGTGCCAGTAGTAAGGGGGCCCTGGATGCCGTCTCCTACAATGAGCAGTTCTTC; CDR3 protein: CASSKGALDAVSYNEQFF
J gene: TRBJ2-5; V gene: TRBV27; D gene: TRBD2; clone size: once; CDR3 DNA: TGTGCCAGCAGTCCCCTAGCGGGAGAACCGCTTCATAAAGAGACCCAGTACTTC; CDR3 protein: CASSPLAGEPLHKETQYF
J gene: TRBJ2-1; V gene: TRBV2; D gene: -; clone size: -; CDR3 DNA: TGTGCCAGCAATGGAAAGGGGGTTTACAATGAGCAGTTCTTC; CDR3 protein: CASNGKGVYNEQFF
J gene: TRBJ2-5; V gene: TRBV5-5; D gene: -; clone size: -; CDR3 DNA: TGTGCCAGCAGCTTGGGCCCGGGGGCGGGAGAAGAGACCCAGTACTTC; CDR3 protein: CASSLGPGAGEETQYF
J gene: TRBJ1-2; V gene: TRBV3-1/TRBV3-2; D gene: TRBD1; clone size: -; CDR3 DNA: TGTGCCAGCAGCCTGGGCGCAGGGGGCAATGACGGCTACACCTTC; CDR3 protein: CASSLGAGGNDGYTF
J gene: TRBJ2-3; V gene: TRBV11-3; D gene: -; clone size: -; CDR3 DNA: TGTGCCAGCACCGGTCCTAGTCATTCGGATACGCAGTATTTT; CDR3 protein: CASTGPSHSDTQYF
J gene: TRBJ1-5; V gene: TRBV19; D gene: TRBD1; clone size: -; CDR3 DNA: TGTGCCAGTAGTAGACAGGGAGATAGCAATCAGCCCCAGCATTTT; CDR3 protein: CASSRQGDSNQPQHF
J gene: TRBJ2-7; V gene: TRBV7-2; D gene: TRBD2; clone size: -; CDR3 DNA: TGTGCCAGCAGGACACCGGGACTAGCCTCCTCCGAGCAGTACTTC; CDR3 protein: CASRTPGLASSEQYF
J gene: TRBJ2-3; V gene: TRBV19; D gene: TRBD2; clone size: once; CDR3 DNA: TGTGCCAGTGGGACTAGCGGACCAGATACGCAGTATTTT; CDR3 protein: CASGTSGPDTQYF
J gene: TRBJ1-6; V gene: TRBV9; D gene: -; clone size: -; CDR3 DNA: TGTGCCAGCAGCGGACAGGACTCACCCCTCCACTTT; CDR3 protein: CASSGQDSPLHF
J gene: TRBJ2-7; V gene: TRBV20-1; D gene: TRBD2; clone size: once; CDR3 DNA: TGCAGTGCTAGTGGTACGGGAGGAAGCTCCTACGAGCAGTACTTC; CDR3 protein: CSASGTGGSSYEQYF
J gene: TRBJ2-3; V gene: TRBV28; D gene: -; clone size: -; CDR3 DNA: TGTGCCAGCAGGGAGCAAGGTTTGGATACGCAGTATTTT; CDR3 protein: CASREQGLDTQYF
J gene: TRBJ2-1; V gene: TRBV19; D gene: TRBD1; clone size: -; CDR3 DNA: TGTGCCAGTAGTATCGGGGACAGCTCCTACAATGAGCAGTTCTTC; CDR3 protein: CASSIGDSSYNEQFF
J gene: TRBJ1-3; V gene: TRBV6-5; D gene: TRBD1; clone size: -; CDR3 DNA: TGTGCCAGCAGCAGGGGGTCGGGCTCTGGAAACACCATATATTTT; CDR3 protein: CASSRGSGSGNTIYF
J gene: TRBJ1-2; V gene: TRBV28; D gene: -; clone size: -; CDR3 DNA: TGTGCCAGCAGTGCCTCGGGAACGGACTATGGCTACACCTTC; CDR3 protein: CASSASGTDYGYTF
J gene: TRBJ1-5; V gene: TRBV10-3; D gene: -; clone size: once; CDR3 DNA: TGTGCCATCAGTGAGGATACAGCCAGCAATCAGCCCCAGCATTTT; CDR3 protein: CAISEDTASNQPQHF
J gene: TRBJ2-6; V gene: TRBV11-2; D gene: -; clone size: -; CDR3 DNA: TGTGCCAGCAGCCCTCAGGGAGGCTCTGGGGCCAACGTCCTGACTTTC; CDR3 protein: CASSPQGGSGANVLTF
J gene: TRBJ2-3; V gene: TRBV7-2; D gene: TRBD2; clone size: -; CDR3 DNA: TGTGCCAGCCCCTTAGAATCAGGGAGCGGGGTAGGGGATACGCAGTATTTT; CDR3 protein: CASPLESGSGVGDTQYF
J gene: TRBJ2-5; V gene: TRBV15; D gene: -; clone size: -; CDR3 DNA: TGTGCCACCAGCAGAGAAGAGGGTTCACGGATGGAAGAGACCCAGTACTTC; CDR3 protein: CATSREEGSRMEETQYF
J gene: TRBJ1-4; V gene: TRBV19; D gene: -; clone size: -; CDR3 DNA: TGTGCCAGTAGTATAGGGGCCGCAACTAATGAAAAACTGTTTTTT; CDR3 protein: CASSIGAATNEKLFF
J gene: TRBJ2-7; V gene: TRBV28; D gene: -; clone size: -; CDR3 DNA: TGTGCCAGCAGAGCCGACAGGCAGGGGGGTTACGAGCAGTACTTC; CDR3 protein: CASRADRQGGYEQYF
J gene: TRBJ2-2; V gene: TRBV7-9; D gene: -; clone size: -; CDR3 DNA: TGTGCCAGCAGCTTTTATTCCACCGGGGAGCTGTTTTTT; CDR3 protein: CASSFYSTGELFF
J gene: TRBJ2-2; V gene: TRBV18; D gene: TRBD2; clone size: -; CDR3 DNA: TGTGCCAGCTCACCAGGAACGAGTCTAGCGGGAGCCGGGGAGCTGTTTTTT; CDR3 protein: CASSPGTSLAGAGELFF